These 12 T cell receptor beta chains came from one sample sequenced in a study of identical twins. One entry per CDR3 protein, called by TCRdb with MiXCR from the 5' RACE reads. There are about 810,000 distinct CDR3 sequences in the sample; approximately 13% occur only once, and about 1.5% lies in the top ten. These data also featured in a second study, about yellow fever vaccine responses in identical twins.

The sample comprised PBMCs. These receptors all come from a woman in her late teens or twenties in good health.

This clonotype was detected many times. The chain combines TRBV5-1 with TRBJ1-4; 7 bases match TRBD1. Unmatched junction bases numbered 5, after V lost 4 bases and J lost 5 bases. The CDR3 is 14 residues long. CDR1 and CDR2 from the germline V gene are SGHRS and YFSETQ. This CDR3 is CASSRDSQNEKLFF. The CDR3 coding sequence is TGCGCCAGCAGCCGGGACAGCCAGAATGAAAAACTGTTTTTT. The complete variable domain, with remaining parts taken from reference TRBV5-1 and TRBJ1-4, reads KAGVTQTPRYLIKTRGQQVTLSCSPISGHRSVSWYQQTPGQGLQFLFEYFSETQRNKGNFPGRFSGRQFSNSRSEMNVSTLELGDSALYLCASSRDSQNEKLFFGSGTQLSVL.

J is TRBJ2-5 and V is TRBV7-9; D is possibly TRBD1 (6 bases). Germline CDR1 and CDR2: SEHNR and FQNEAQ (reference sequence). V gave up 1 base and J gave up 4 bases, with 13 bases separating them. This CDR3 has 15 residues. The CDR3 DNA sequence: TGTGCCAGCAGCTTAGAGGAACAGGGTCTAGAGACCCAGTACTTC. It is translated as CASSLEEQGLETQYF.

This clonotype appeared a few times. The chain combines TRBV6-5 with TRBJ1-1, with D possibly matching TRBD1 (5 bases). The CDR3 has 14 amino acids. V shed 2 bases and J shed 7 bases, with 14 bases lying between them. The germline V gene has CDR1 MNHEY and CDR2 SVGAGI. CDR3: CASSYGWGQYEAFF. The CDR3 DNA sequence: TGTGCCAGCAGTTACGGGTGGGGCCAGTATGAAGCTTTCTTT.

V usage is TRBV2 and J usage is TRBJ2-3; 9 positions agree with TRBD1. J lost 10 bases, V lost 3 bases, and 8 bases had no gene match. CDR1 is SNHLY, CDR2 FYNNEI, per germline. CDR3 size: 14 residues. CDR3 coding DNA: TGTGCCAGCAGTGAGCCGGGACAGGGAAGAGCGCAGTATTTT. Translated: CASSEPGQGRAQYF.

V gene TRBV10-1 combines with J gene TRBJ2-7, with TRBD1 identical over 7 bases. Germline CDR1 reads WNHNN; CDR2 reads SYGVQD (reference sequence). The J segment lost 1 base and the V segment lost 4 bases, leaving 7 bases of the junction unmatched. This CDR3 has 15 amino acids. The DNA of the CDR3 is TGCGCCAGCAGTGGATCCCCGGACAGGTCCTACGAGCAGTACTTC. Its protein product is CASSGSPDRSYEQYF.

The V call is TRBV7-2, the J call TRBJ2-1; perhaps TRBD2 as D (6 bases). CDR3 size: 16 residues. The germline V and J ends were trimmed by 4 bases and 5 bases, with 18 bases remaining between them. Germline V gene data show CDR1 as SGHTA and CDR2 as FQGNSA. The CDR3 sequence: CASSYQAGVPNNEQFF. CDR3 nucleotide sequence: TGTGCCAGCAGCTACCAAGCGGGCGTACCAAACAATGAGCAGTTCTTC.

The genes are TRBV5-1 and TRBJ2-3, with TRBD2 as a possible D gene (6 bases). This CDR3 comprises 20 residues. From germline, CDR1 is SGHRS and CDR2 YFSETQ. Trimming took 0 bases from V and 6 from J, leaving 29 bases between them. CDR3 bases: TGCGCCAGCAGCTTGGCCGAGAAATTCGCGGGGCTAAGATGGGGCGATACGCAGTATTTT. Its translation is CASSLAEKFAGLRWGDTQYF.

This clonotype was recorded a few times. The rearrangement joins TRBV11-1 to TRBJ2-2, with 13 positions matching TRBD2. Germline V gene sequence: CDR1 SGHAT, CDR2 FQDESV (reference sequence). V was clipped by 5 bases and J by 5 bases; unmatched bases: 11. The CDR3 runs 18 residues. This CDR3 reads CASSPRTSGRIWTGELFF. The CDR3 nucleotides are TGTGCCAGCAGCCCCCGGACTAGCGGGAGAATATGGACCGGGGAGCTGTTTTTT. The full variable domain, its missing parts supplied by reference TRBV11-1 and TRBJ2-2, is EAEVAQSPRYKITEKSQAVAFWCDPISGHATLYWYRQILGQGPELLVQFQDESVVDDSQLPKDRFSAERLKGVDSTLKIQPAELGDSAMYLCASSPRTSGRIWTGELFFGEGSRLTVL.

The chain is built from TRBV2 and TRBJ2-1; D is possibly TRBD1 or TRBD2 (6 bases each). From germline, CDR1 is SNHLY and CDR2 FYNNEI. This CDR3 region has 15 residues. Trimming pared 8 bases from V and 4 bases from J, leaving 18 bases between. The CDR3 DNA follows: TGTGCCAGCCCCGACTCGACTAGGGGGTACAATGAGCAGTTCTTC. It encodes CASPDSTRGYNEQFF.

The rearrangement uses TRBV24-1 and TRBJ2-1; no reliable D call. The CDR3 sequence is 13 residues long. CDR1 is KGHDR and CDR2 is SFDVKD in the germline V gene. Trimming stripped 10 bases from V and 7 bases from J, with 16 bases between. The CDR3 reads CATRPAGRNEQFF. The CDR3 region has the DNA TGTGCCACTCGCCCGGCAGGACGGAATGAGCAGTTCTTC.

The chain recombines TRBV20-1 with TRBJ1-1; D remains ambiguous. V was cut by 8 bases and J by 10 bases, with 26 bases left in between. Germline CDR1 is DFQATT and CDR2 is SNEGSKA (reference sequence). The CDR3 length is 14 residues. CDR3 sequence (DNA): TGCAGTCCTACCACGCCTCTCTCGACCCGCGGAGCTTTCTTT. Its translation is CSPTTPLSTRGAFF.

The V and J genes are TRBV7-8 and TRBJ2-7; a weak D match, TRBD2 (6 bases). CDR1 is SGHVS, CDR2 FQNEAQ, per germline. CDR3 length: 16 amino acids. The ends were cut back, 0 bases at V and 4 bases at J, with 16 bases in the middle. CDR3 in DNA: TGTGCCAGCAGCTTAGCGGGGGGATACCGAAAGTACGAGCAGTACGTC. This gives the protein CASSLAGGYRKYEQYV.